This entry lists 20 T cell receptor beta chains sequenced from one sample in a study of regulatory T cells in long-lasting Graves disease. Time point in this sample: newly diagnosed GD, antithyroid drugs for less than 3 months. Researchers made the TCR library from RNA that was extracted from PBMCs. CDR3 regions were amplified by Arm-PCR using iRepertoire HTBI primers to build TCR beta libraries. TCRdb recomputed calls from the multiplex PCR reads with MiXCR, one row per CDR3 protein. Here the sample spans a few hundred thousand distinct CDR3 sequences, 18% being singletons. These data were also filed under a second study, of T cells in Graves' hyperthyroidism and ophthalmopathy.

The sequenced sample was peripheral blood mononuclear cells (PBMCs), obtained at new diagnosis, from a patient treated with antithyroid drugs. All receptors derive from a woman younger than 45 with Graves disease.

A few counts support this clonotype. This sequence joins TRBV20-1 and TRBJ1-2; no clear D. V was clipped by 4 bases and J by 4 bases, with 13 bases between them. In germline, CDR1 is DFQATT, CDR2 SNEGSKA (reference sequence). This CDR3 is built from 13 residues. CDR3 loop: CSANLVGSYGYTF. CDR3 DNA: TGCAGTGCTAACCTGGTAGGGAGCTATGGCTACACCTTC.

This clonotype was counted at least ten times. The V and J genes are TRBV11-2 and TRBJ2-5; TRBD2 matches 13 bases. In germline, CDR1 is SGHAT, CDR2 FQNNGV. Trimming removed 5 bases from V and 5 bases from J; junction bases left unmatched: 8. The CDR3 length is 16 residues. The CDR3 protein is CASSHRTSGGRETQYF. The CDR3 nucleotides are TGTGCCAGCAGCCACCGGACTAGCGGGGGTAGGGAGACCCAGTACTTC.

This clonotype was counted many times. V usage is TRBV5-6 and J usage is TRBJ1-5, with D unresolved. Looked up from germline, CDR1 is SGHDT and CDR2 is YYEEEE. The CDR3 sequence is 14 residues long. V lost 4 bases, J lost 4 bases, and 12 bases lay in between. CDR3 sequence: CASSRRDRNQPQHF. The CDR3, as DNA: TGTGCCAGCAGCCGTCGAGACCGAAATCAGCCCCAGCATTTT.

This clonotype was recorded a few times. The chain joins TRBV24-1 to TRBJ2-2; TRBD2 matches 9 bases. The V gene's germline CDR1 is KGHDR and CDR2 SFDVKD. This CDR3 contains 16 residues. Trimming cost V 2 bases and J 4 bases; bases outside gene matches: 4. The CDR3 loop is CATSDSAGGITGELFF. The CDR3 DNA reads TGTGCCACCAGTGATTCAGCGGGGGGTATCACCGGGGAGCTGTTTTTT.

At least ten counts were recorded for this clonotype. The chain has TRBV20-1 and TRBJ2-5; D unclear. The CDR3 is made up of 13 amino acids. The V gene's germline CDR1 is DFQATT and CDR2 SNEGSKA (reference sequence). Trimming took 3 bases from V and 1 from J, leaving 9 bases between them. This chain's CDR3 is CSASITVQETQYF. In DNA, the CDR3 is TGCAGTGCTAGTATAACTGTCCAAGAGACCCAGTACTTC.

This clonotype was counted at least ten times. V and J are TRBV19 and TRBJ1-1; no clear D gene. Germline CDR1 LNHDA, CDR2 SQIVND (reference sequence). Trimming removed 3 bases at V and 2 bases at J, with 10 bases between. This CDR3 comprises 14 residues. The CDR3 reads CASSIWRSNTEAFF. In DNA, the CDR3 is TGTGCCAGTAGTATTTGGCGGAGCAACACTGAAGCTTTCTTT.

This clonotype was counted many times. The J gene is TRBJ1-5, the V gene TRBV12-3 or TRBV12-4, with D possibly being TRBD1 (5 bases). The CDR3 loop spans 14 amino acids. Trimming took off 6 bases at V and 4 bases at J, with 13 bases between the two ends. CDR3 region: CASSLGTANQPQHF. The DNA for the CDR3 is TGTGCCAGCAGCCTAGGGACCGCGAATCAGCCCCAGCATTTT.

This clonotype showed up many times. CDR3 DNA: TGTGCCAGCAGCCAAACCGCCGGACAGGATCACTATGGCTACACCTTC. Its protein product is CASSQTAGQDHYGYTF. V and J are TRBV4-2 and TRBJ1-2; 7 bases match TRBD1. Looked up from germline, CDR1 is LGHNA and CDR2 is YNFKEQ. CDR3 length equals 16 residues. V lost 2 bases, J lost 3 bases, and 9 bases stayed unmatched.

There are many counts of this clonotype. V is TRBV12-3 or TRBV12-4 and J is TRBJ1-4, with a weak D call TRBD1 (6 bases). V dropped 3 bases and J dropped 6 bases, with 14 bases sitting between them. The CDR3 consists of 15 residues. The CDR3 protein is CASSLWGGSDEKLFF. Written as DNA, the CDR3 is TGTGCCAGCAGTTTGTGGGGGGGCTCTGATGAAAAACTGTTTTTT.

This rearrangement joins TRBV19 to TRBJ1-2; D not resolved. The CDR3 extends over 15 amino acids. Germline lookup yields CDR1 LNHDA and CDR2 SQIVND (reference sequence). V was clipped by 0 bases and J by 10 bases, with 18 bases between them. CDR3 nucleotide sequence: TGTGCCAGTAGTATAGATTACCTCGCCAAGCTGGACTACACCTTC. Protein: CASSIDYLAKLDYTF.

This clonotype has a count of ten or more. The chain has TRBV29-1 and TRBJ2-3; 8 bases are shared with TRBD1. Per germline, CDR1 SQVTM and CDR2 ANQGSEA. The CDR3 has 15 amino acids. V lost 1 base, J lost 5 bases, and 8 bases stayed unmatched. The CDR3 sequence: CSVEGLRGLIDTQYF. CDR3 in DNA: TGCAGCGTTGAAGGTCTCAGGGGGCTTATAGATACGCAGTATTTT.

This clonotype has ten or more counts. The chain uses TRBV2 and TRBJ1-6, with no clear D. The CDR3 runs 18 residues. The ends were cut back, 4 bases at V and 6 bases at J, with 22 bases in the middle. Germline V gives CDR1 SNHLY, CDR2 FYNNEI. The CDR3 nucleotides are TGTGCCAGCAGTGGGTCTCGTGTTGACGGGTTGAGTAATTCACCCCTCCACTTT. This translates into CASSGSRVDGLSNSPLHF.

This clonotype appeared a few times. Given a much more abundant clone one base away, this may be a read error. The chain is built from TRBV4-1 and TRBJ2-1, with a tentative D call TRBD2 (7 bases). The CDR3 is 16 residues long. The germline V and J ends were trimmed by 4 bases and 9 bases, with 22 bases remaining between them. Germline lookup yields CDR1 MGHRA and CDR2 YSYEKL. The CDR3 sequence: CASSRALARGPGEQFF. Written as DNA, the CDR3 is TGCGCCAGCAGCCGCGCCCTAGCGCGGGGGCCGGGTGAGCAGTTCTTC.

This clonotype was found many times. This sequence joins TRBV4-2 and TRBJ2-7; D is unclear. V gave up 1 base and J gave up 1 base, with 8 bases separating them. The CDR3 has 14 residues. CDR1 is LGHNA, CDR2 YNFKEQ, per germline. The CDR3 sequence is CASSQVPASYEQYF. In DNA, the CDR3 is TGTGCCAGCAGCCAAGTTCCGGCGTCCTACGAGCAGTACTTC.

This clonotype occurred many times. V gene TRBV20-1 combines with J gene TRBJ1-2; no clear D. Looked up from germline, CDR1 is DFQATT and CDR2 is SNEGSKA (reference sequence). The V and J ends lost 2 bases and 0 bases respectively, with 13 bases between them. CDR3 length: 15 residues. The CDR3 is CSARSPVLANYGYTF. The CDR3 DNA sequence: TGCAGTGCTAGATCTCCAGTGTTAGCTAACTATGGCTACACCTTC.

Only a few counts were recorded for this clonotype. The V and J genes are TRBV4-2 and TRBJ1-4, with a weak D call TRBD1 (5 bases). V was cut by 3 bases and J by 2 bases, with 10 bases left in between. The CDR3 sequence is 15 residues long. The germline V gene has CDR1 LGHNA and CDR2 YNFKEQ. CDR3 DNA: TGTGCCAGCAGCCAGGAACAGGTTACTAATGAAAAACTGTTTTTT. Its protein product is CASSQEQVTNEKLFF.

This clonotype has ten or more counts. The CDR3 reads CASEGLAREQYF. In nucleotides, the CDR3 is TGTGCCAGCGAGGGACTAGCTAGAGAGCAGTACTTC. V gene TRBV5-6 combines with J gene TRBJ2-7; TRBD2 matches at 9 bases. CDR1 is SGHDT, CDR2 YYEEEE, per germline. The CDR3 loop spans 12 amino acids. Trimming removed 7 bases from V and 7 bases from J; junction bases left unmatched: 6.

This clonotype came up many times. The CDR3 coding sequence is TGCAGCGTTGAAAGAGGGGGGGACACTGAAGCTTTCTTT. It translates to CSVERGGDTEAFF. The chain recombines TRBV29-1 with TRBJ1-1; D possibly corresponds to TRBD1 (6 bases). CDR1 and CDR2 (germline): SQVTM, ANQGSEA. This CDR3 region has 13 residues. The V end lost 2 bases, the J end lost 3 bases, and 10 bases lay between the germline ends. The entire variable domain, with the rest obtained from reference TRBV29-1 and TRBJ1-1, is as follows: SAVISQKPSRDICQRGTSLTIQCQVDSQVTMMFWYRQQPGQSLTLIATANQGSEATYESGFVIDKFPISRPNLTFSTLTVSNMSPEDSSIYLCSVERGGDTEAFFGQGTRLTVV.

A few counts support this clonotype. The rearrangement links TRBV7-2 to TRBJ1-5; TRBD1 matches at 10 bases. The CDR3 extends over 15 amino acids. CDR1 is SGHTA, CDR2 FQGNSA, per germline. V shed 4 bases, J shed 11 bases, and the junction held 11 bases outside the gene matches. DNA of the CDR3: TGTGCCAGCAGCTATACCGGGACAGGGGCGATGACCCAGCATTTT. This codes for CASSYTGTGAMTQHF.

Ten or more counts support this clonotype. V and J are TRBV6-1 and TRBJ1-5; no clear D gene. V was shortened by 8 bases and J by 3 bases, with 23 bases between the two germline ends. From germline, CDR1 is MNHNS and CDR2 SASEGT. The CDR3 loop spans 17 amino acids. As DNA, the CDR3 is TGTGCCAGCTCAGTTACTTGGGGTTCCCGATCCAATCAGCCCCAGCATTTT. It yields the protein CASSVTWGSRSNQPQHF.